The sequence of this T cell receptor beta chain was determined in a study of Ad26.COV2.S vaccination and SARS-CoV-2 variants. Looking at the study overall: Once or twice, 56 days apart, Ad26.COV2.S was delivered intramuscularly. Study conclusions and caveats: Total responses of T cells may have been underestimated by the analyses of TCR breadth and depth. Substantial breadth was reportedly displayed by spike-specific CD8+ and CD4+ T cell responses after vaccination.

As to treatment: approximately 18 received Ad26.COV2.S at low or high dose, single or two shots; 5 received placebo; per-sample allocation not given. Sample collection was performed on day 63 after the first vaccine or placebo injection. With V trimmed by 6 bases and J by 2 bases, 3 bases remained unmatched. The germline CDR1 and CDR2 sequences are WSHSY and SAAADI. This CDR3 contains 13 residues. Some clones are missing from TCRdb's copy, which holds only in-frame ones; the method was immunoSEQ multiplex PCR. The sample has around 450,000 clones, roughly nine tenths seen once. There are a few counts of this clone. Its antigen remains unknown.

The chain combines TRBV10-2 with TRBJ1-1, with 7 positions matching TRBD1. The source was peripheral blood, collected in a trial of Ad26.COV2.S vaccine versus placebo. This receptor was obtained from a person aged 18-60 years who received the Ad26.COV2.S COVID-19 vaccine or a placebo. CDR3 bases: TGCGCCAGCAGAAGACAGGGTAACACTGAAGCTTTCTTT. It codes for CASRRQGNTEAFF.